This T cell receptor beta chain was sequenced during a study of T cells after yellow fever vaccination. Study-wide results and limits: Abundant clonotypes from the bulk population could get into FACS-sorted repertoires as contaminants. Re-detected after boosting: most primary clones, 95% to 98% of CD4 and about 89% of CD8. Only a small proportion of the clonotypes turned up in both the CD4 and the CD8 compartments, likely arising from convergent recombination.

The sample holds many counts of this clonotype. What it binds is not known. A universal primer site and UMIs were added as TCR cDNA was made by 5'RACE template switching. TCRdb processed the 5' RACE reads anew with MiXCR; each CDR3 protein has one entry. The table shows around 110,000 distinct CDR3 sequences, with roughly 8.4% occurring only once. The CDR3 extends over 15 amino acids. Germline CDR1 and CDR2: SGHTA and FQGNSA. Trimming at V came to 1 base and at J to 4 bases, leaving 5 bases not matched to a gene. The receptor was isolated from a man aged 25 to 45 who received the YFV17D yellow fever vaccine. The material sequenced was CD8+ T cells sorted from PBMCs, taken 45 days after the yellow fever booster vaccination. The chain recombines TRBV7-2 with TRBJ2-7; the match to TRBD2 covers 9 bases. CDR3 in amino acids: CASSLGAGGPYEQYF. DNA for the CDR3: TGTGCCAGCAGCTTAGGGGCGGGAGGGCCTTACGAGCAGTACTTC.